This T cell receptor (beta chain) is drawn from a study of technical replicates of blood from several donors. The CDR3 consists of 19 residues. The V gene's germline CDR1 is SEHNR and CDR2 FQNEAQ (reference sequence). J was trimmed by 0 bases and V by 5 bases; bases with no gene match: 8. The assay was immunoSEQ multiplex PCR, and TCRdb's table has in-frame clones only and misses some. The sample includes roughly 52,000 clones, about 96% of them seen just once. This receptor was identified in a human donor in good health. Some clones in this sample may be carry-over from other donors' samples. The source material was PBMCs. This chain uses TRBV7-9 with TRBJ2-4; TRBD2 aligns across 15 bases. The CDR3 spells CASSTGTSGGTLAKNIQYF. The CDR3 nucleotides read TGTGCCAGCAGCACGGGGACTAGCGGGGGGACCCTAGCCAAAAACATTCAGTACTTC.